These 4 T cell receptor beta chains came from one sample sequenced in a study of shared clonotypes between healthy human individuals. The protocol was immunoSEQ multiplex PCR, while the TCRdb copy is restricted to in-frame clones and leaves out a portion. The sample consists of 650,000 to 750,000 clones, about 78% of them appearing once. Specimen: memory CD4+ T cells sorted from blood. Regarding subset: CD45RA-negative fraction. These receptors all stem from a woman in her thirties in good health.

Written as DNA, the CDR3 is TGTGCCAGTAGTCCTGAACGTCTAGCGGCGCTCTACAATGAGCAGTTCTTC. Translation gives CASSPERLAALYNEQFF. The chain is built from TRBV19 and TRBJ2-1; TRBD2 matches 7 bases. Per the germline V gene, CDR1 is LNHDA and CDR2 is SQIVND (reference sequence). With V trimmed by 5 bases and J by 3 bases, 13 bases remained unmatched. The length of the CDR3 is 17 residues.

This clone was counted between two and nine times. The V and J genes are TRBV4-1 and TRBJ2-7; D gene uncertain. Germline-derived CDR1 and CDR2 are MGHRA and YSYEKL. V shed 3 bases and J shed 1 base, with 7 bases lying between them. This CDR3 is 13 amino acids long. This chain's CDR3 is CASSHRWSYEQYF. Here the CDR3 DNA reads TGCGCCAGCAGCCATAGATGGTCCTACGAGCAGTACTTC.

The chain combines TRBV5-6 with TRBJ2-3, with D maybe TRBD1 (6 bases). The germline V gene encodes CDR1 SGHDT and CDR2 YYEEEE. The CDR3 is 16 residues long. Between the trimmed V and J ends, which lost 1 base and 4 bases, there was a span of 16 bases. CDR3 bases: TGTGCCAGCAGCTTGCCCCCGATACAGGGTCCAGATACGCAGTATTTT. It codes for CASSLPPIQGPDTQYF.

On this clone: This may be a read error: a much more frequent sequence differs by one nucleotide. The V call is TRBV27, the J call TRBJ1-2; D remains unclear. Germline CDR1 reads MNHEY; CDR2 reads SMNVEV (reference sequence). V lost 3 bases and J 2 bases, leaving 7 bases between the germline ends. This CDR3 has 13 residues. CDR3 region: CASSLGGNYGYTF. The CDR3 DNA reads TGTGCCAGCAGTTTGGGAGGGAACTATGGCTACACCTTC.